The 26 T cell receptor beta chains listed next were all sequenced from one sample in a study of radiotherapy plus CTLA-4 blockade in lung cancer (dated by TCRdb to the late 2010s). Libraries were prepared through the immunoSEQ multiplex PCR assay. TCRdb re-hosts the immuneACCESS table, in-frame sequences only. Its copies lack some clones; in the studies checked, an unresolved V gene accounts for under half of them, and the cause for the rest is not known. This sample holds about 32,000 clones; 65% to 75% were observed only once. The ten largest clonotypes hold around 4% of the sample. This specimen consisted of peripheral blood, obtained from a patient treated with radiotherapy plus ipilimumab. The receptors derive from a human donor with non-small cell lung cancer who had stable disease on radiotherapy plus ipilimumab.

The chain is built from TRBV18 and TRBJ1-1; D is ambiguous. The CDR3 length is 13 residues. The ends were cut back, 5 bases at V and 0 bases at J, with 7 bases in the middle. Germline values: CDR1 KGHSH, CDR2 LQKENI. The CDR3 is CASSDKMNTEAFF. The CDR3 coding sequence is TGTGCCAGCTCAGATAAAATGAACACTGAAGCTTTCTTT.

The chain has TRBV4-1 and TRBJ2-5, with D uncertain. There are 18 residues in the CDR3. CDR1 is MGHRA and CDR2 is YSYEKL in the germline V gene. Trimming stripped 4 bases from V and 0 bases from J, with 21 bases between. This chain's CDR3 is CASSPQIQSANHQETQYF. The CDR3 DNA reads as TGCGCCAGCAGCCCCCAAATCCAGAGCGCAAACCACCAAGAGACCCAGTACTTC.

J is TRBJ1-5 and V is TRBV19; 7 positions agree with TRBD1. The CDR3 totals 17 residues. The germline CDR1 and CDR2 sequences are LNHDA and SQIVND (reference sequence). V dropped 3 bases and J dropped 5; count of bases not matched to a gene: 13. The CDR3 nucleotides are TGTGCCAGTAGTATGCGGGGAGGGGGCGGAGGGTATCAGCCCCAGCATTTT. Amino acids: CASSMRGGGGGYQPQHF.

This CDR3 is CASSEWAEQETQYF. The CDR3 DNA reads as TGTGCCAGCAGTGAATGGGCGGAGCAAGAGACCCAGTACTTC. The chain uses TRBV6-1 and TRBJ2-5; no firm D call. Trimming cost V 2 bases and J 2 bases, with 9 bases left between them. There are 14 residues in the CDR3. CDR1 is MNHNS and CDR2 is SASEGT in the germline V gene.

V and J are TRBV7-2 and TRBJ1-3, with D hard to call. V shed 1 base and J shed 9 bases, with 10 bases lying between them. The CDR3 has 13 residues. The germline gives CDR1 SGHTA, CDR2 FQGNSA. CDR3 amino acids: CASSLVGYGTIYF. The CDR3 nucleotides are TGTGCCAGCAGCTTAGTAGGGTACGGCACCATATATTTT.

The CDR3 reads CASSLDGGPGPQHF. In nucleotides, the CDR3 is TGTGCCAGCAGCTTAGACGGGGGCCCGGGCCCCCAGCATTTT. The chain joins TRBV7-2 to TRBJ1-5, with a possible D match to TRBD1 (6 bases). V was trimmed by 1 base and J by 10 bases, leaving 14 bases between them. Germline V gene data show CDR1 as SGHTA and CDR2 as FQGNSA. The CDR3 consists of 14 residues.

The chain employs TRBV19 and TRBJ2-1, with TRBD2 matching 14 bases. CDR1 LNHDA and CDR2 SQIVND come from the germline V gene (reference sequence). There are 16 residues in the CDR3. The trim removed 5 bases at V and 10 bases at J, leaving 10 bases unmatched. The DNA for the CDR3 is TGTGCCAGTAGTTCTCTCGGACTAGCGGGAGGCGTCGAGCAGTTCTTC. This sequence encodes CASSSLGLAGGVEQFF.

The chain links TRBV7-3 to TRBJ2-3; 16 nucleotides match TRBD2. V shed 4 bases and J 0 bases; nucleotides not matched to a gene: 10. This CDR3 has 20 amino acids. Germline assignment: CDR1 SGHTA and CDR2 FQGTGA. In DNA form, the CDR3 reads TGTGCCAGCAGCTCTCCGGGACTAGCGGGAGGGGGAGCTAGCACAGATACGCAGTATTTT. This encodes CASSSPGLAGGGASTDTQYF.

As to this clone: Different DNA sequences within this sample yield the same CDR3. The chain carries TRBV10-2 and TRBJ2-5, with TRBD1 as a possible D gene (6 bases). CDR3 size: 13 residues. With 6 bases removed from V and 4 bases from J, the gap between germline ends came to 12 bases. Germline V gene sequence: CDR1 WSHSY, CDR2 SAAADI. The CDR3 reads CASSNQGRETQYF. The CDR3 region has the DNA TGCGCCAGCAGCAACCAGGGGAGAGAGACCCAGTACTTC.

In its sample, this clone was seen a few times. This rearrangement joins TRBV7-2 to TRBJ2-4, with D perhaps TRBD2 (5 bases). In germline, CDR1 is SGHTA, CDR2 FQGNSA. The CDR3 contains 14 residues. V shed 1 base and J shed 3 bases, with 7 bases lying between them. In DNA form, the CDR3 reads TGTGCCAGCAGCTTAGGCGGGTTCAAAAACATTCAGTACTTC. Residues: CASSLGGFKNIQYF.

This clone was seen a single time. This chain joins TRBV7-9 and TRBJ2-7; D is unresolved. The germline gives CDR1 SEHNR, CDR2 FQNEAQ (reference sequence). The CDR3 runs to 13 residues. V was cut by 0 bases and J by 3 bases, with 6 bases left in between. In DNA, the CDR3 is TGTGCCAGCAGCTTAGCCCCTAACTACGAGCAGTACTTC. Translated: CASSLAPNYEQYF. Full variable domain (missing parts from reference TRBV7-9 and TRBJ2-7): DTGVSQNPRHKITKRGQNVTFRCDPISEHNRLYWYRQTLGQGPEFLTYFQNEAQLEKSRLLSDRFSAERPKGSFSTLEIQRTEQGDSAMYLCASSLAPNYEQYFGPGTRLTVT.

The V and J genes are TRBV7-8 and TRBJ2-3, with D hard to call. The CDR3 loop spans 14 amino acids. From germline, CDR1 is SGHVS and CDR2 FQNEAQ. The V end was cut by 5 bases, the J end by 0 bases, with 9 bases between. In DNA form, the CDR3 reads TGTGCCAGCAGCCAACATTGGAGCACAGATACGCAGTATTTT. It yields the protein CASSQHWSTDTQYF.

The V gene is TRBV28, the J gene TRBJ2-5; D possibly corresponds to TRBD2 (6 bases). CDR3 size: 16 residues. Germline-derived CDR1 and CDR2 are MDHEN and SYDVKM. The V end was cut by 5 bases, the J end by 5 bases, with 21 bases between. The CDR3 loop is CASSQRTGGVGETQYF. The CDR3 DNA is TGTGCCAGCAGTCAAAGAACAGGAGGGGTGGGTGAGACCCAGTACTTC.

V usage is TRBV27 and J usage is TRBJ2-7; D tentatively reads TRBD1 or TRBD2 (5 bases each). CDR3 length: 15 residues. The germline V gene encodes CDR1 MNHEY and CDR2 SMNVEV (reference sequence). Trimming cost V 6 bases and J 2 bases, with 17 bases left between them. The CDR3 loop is CASSPRGQTTYEQYF. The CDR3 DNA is TGTGCCAGCAGCCCTCGGGGCCAAACCACCTACGAGCAGTACTTC.

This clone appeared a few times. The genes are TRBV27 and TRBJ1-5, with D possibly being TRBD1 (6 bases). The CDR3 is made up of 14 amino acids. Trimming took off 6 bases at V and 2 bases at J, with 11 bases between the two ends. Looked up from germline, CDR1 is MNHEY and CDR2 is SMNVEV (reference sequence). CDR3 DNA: TGTGCCAGCAGGGGGGGCGGGGGCAATCAGCCCCAGCATTTT. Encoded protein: CASRGGGGNQPQHF.

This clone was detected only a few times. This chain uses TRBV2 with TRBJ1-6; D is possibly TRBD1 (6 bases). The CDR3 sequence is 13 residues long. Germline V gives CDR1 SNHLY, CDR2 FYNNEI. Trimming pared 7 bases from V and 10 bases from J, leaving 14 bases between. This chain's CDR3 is CASIRGPGSPLHF. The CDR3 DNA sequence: TGTGCCAGCATACGGGGGCCCGGATCACCCCTCCACTTT.

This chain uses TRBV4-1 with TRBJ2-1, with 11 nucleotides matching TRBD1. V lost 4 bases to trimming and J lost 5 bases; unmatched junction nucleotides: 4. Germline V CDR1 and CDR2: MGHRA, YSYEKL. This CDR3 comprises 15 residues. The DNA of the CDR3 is TGCGCCAGCAGCCCCGGGACAGGGGGAAACAATGAGCAGTTCTTC. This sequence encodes CASSPGTGGNNEQFF.

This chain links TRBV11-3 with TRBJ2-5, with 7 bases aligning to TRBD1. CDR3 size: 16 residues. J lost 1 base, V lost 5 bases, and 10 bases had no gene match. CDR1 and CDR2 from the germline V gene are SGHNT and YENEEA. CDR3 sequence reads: CASSPQKDRSQETQYF. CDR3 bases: TGTGCCAGCAGCCCCCAAAAGGACAGGTCCCAAGAGACCCAGTACTTC.

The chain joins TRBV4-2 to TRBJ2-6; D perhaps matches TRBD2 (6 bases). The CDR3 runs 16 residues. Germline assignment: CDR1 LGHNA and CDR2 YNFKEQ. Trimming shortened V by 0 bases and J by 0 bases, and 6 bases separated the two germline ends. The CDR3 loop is CASSQEGGSGANVLTF. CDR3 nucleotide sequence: TGTGCCAGCAGCCAAGAGGGGGGCTCTGGGGCCAACGTCCTGACTTTC.

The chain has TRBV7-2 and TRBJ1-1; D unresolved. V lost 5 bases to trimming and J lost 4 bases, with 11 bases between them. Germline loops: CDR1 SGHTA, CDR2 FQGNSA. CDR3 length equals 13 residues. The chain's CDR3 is CASSPPRVTEAFF. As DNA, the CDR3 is TGTGCCAGCAGCCCCCCCCGGGTCACTGAAGCTTTCTTT.

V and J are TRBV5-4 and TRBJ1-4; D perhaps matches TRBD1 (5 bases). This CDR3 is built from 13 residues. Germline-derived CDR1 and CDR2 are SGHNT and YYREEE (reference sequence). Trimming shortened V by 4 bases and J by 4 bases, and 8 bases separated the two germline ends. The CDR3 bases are TGTGCCAGCAGCAGGGACTTTAATGAAAAACTGTTTTTT. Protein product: CASSRDFNEKLFF.

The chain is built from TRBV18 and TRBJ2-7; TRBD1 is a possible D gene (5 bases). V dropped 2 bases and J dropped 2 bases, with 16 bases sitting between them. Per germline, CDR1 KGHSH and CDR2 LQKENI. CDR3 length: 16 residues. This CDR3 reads CASSPGIGRQTYEQYF. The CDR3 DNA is TGTGCCAGCTCACCAGGGATCGGACGACAGACCTACGAGCAGTACTTC.

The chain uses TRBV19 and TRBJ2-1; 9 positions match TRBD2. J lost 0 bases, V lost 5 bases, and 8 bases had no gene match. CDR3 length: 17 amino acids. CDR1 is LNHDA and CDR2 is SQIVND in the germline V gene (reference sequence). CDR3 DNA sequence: TGTGCCAGTAGTCGAGTCGTAGCGGGGGACTCCTACAATGAGCAGTTCTTC. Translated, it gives CASSRVVAGDSYNEQFF.

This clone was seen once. This chain's CDR3 is CASSQGGLENIQYF. The CDR3, as DNA: TGTGCCAGCAGCCAAGGGGGTCTGGAAAACATTCAGTACTTC. This chain uses TRBV4-2 with TRBJ2-4; D not resolved. Trimming cost V 1 base and J 5 bases, with 9 bases left between them. This CDR3 has 14 residues. Germline-derived CDR1 and CDR2 are LGHNA and YNFKEQ.

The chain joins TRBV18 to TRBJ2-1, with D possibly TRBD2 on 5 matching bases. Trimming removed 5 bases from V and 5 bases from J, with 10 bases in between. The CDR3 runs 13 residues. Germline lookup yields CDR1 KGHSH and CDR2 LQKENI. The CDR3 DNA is TGTGCCAGCTCAAACGGGGTCGACAATGAGCAGTTCTTC. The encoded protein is CASSNGVDNEQFF.

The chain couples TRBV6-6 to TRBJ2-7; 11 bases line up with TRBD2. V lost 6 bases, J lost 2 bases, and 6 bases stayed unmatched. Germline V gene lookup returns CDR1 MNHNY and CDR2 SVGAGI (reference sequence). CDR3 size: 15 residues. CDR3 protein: CASRGGLAETYEQYF. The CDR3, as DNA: TGTGCCAGCAGGGGGGGACTAGCGGAAACCTACGAGCAGTACTTC.